What follows are 18 T cell receptor beta chains derived from one specimen sequenced in a study of T cells in Graves' hyperthyroidism and ophthalmopathy (dated by TCRdb to about 2019). The library was prepared using multiplex PCR. TCRdb shows the sequencer as Illumina HiSeq 2000. The TCR beta CDR3 regions were amplified from the RNA transcripts. For the first round of RT-PCR on the TCR CDR3, the HTBI primer set was used together with the Qiagen OneStep RT-PCR kit. Through fastp at Q25 and MiXCR, TCRdb rebuilt clones from the public reads, retaining in-frame beta chains. Identical CDR3 proteins give one entry, which carries the most common genes and DNA. In this sample the table shows 750,000 to 950,000 distinct CDR3 sequences, around 39% of which occur a single time. The ten largest clones represent about 8.9% of the sample. Sequenced material: blood. The receptors originated from a man aged 18 to 29 with Graves' hyperthyroidism.

In this sample, this clonotype turned up many times. J is TRBJ2-6 and V is TRBV29-1, with D possibly TRBD1 on 5 matching bases. The CDR3 has 16 amino acids. Trimming pared 3 bases from V and 0 bases from J, leaving 12 bases between. The V gene's germline CDR1 is SQVTM and CDR2 ANQGSEA. The CDR3 protein is CSVEIGAVSGANVLTF. The DNA for the CDR3 is TGCAGCGTTGAGATAGGGGCTGTCTCTGGGGCCAACGTCCTGACTTTC. Combining the CDR3 with reference TRBV29-1 and TRBJ2-6 gives the whole variable domain SAVISQKPSRDICQRGTSLTIQCQVDSQVTMMFWYRQQPGQSLTLIATANQGSEATYESGFVIDKFPISRPNLTFSTLTVSNMSPEDSSIYLCSVEIGAVSGANVLTFGAGSRLTVL.

The chain joins TRBV9 to TRBJ2-5; D is perhaps TRBD1 (5 bases). The CDR3 covers 14 residues. Germline V CDR1 and CDR2: SGDLS, YYNGEE. The germline V and J ends were trimmed by 0 bases and 5 bases, with 11 bases remaining between them. CDR3 nucleotides: TGTGCCAGCAGCGTAGTGGAAGGGGCGGAGACCCAGTACTTC. This translates into CASSVVEGAETQYF.

Comments on this clonotype: Since a much larger clone is just one base distant, this may be a read error. The CDR3 is CAISYGRWINQPQHF. The CDR3 nucleotides are TGTGCCATCAGTTACGGCAGGTGGATCAATCAGCCCCAGCATTTT. The chain combines TRBV6-5 with TRBJ1-5, with D unclear. There are 15 residues in the CDR3. Germline loops: CDR1 MNHEY, CDR2 SVGAGI.

This clonotype was detected many times. The chain is built from TRBV5-1 and TRBJ1-2, with D possibly being TRBD1 (5 bases). V was pared by 5 bases and J by 4 bases, with 9 bases between. The length of the CDR3 is 12 residues. In germline, CDR1 is SGHRS, CDR2 YFSETQ. CDR3 amino acids: CASRRGIYGYTF. For the CDR3, the DNA is TGCGCCAGCAGGAGGGGTATCTATGGCTACACCTTC.

This clonotype was observed many times. The J gene is TRBJ2-6, the V gene TRBV2, with TRBD2 as a possible D gene (6 bases). The CDR3 extends over 14 amino acids. Deletions cut 8 bases from V and 2 bases from J, with 10 bases between. In germline, CDR1 is SNHLY, CDR2 FYNNEI. CDR3 DNA sequence: TGTGCCAGCTGTCCGGGGGCTGGGGCCAACGTCCTGACTTTC. This codes for CASCPGAGANVLTF.

The chain carries TRBV7-8 and TRBJ2-7, with D possibly being TRBD1 or TRBD2 (5 bases each). Germline CDR1 and CDR2: SGHVS and FQNEAQ. The CDR3 is 12 amino acids. The CDR3 region is CASEGQAYEQYF. CDR3 nucleotides: TGTGCTAGCGAGGGGCAGGCCTACGAGCAGTACTTC.

The gene calls are TRBV4-3 and TRBJ2-3; TRBD2 is a possible D gene (6 bases). Per the germline V gene, CDR1 is LGHNA and CDR2 is YSLEER. The V and J ends lost 0 bases and 2 bases respectively, with 12 bases between them. This CDR3 comprises 16 residues. The CDR3 spells CASSQDHGTHTDTQYF. In nucleotides, the CDR3 is TGCGCCAGCAGCCAAGACCACGGGACTCACACAGATACGCAGTATTTT.

This clonotype was seen just once. The rearrangement joins TRBV10-2 to TRBJ1-2, with D possibly TRBD1 on 6 matching bases. Germline values: CDR1 WSHSY, CDR2 SAAADI. This CDR3 comprises 14 residues. V was clipped by 0 bases and J by 5 bases, with 10 bases between them. The CDR3 is CASSESGGAYGYTF. DNA of the CDR3: TGCGCCAGCAGTGAGTCGGGGGGGGCATATGGCTACACCTTC.

The chain combines TRBV11-2 with TRBJ1-1; D gene ambiguous. V was cut by 0 bases and J by 5 bases, with 10 bases left in between. This CDR3 contains 14 residues. Germline CDR1 and CDR2: SGHAT and FQNNGV. The CDR3 DNA is TGTGCCAGCAGCTTAGATCTGGGCCCAACTGAAGCTTTCTTT. Its protein product is CASSLDLGPTEAFF.

For this clonotype: One end of the junction fails to match germline, which may point to a read error. In DNA form, the CDR3 reads TGTGCCAGCAGCGAAGGACCAGGCGGCTACACCTTC. As protein: CASSEGPGGYTF. The chain couples TRBV2 to TRBJ1-2; D is unresolved. The CDR3 has 12 residues. Looked up from germline, CDR1 is SNHLY and CDR2 is FYNNEI.

As regards this clonotype: Just one base apart from a much larger clone, this may be a read error. This rearrangement joins TRBV19 to TRBJ1-1, with D unclear. The CDR3 is 13 residues long. Germline CDR1 is LNHDA and CDR2 is SQIVND (reference sequence). V was shortened by 3 bases and J by 0 bases, with 5 bases between the two germline ends. The chain's CDR3 is CASSMQVNTEAFF. The CDR3, as DNA: TGTGCCAGTAGTATGCAGGTGAACACTGAAGCTTTCTTT. Full variable domain (missing parts from reference TRBV19 and TRBJ1-1): DGGITQSPKYLFRKEGQNVTLSCEQNLNHDAMYWYRQDPGQGLRLIYYSQIVNDFQKGDIAEGYSVSREKKESFPLTVTSAQKNPTAFYLCASSMQVNTEAFFGQGTRLTVV.

The chain employs TRBV20-1 and TRBJ1-5; unclear D gene. The CDR3 contains 14 residues. V shed 2 bases and J shed 0 bases, with 8 bases lying between them. Germline assignment: CDR1 DFQATT and CDR2 SNEGSKA (reference sequence). Here the CDR3 reads CSARIETSNQPQHF. The CDR3 DNA sequence: TGCAGTGCTAGAATCGAGACTAGCAATCAGCCCCAGCATTTT.

The chain combines TRBV29-1 with TRBJ2-3, with D tentatively TRBD2 (6 bases). Trimming stripped 2 bases from V and 2 bases from J, with 14 bases between. Germline V lookup: CDR1 SQVTM, CDR2 ANQGSEA. The length of the CDR3 is 15 residues. The CDR3, as DNA: TGCAGCGTTGAATGGGGGGATGGCTACACAGATACGCAGTATTTT. It translates to CSVEWGDGYTDTQYF.

The chain joins TRBV4-1 to TRBJ1-2, with 8 bases identical to TRBD1. The germline V gene encodes CDR1 MGHRA and CDR2 YSYEKL. The CDR3 totals 15 residues. Trimming at V came to 3 bases and at J to 8 bases, leaving 11 bases not matched to a gene. The CDR3 DNA follows: TGCGCCAGCAGCCAGGGAAGTCAGGGGGCGGAAGGCTACACCTTC. Translation: CASSQGSQGAEGYTF.

V is TRBV30 and J is TRBJ2-7, with 7 bases that match TRBD1. Trimming cost V 2 bases and J 1 base; bases outside gene matches: 5. CDR1 is GTSNPN and CDR2 is SVGIG in the germline V gene (reference sequence). The CDR3 loop spans 14 amino acids. The CDR3 DNA follows: TGTGCCTGGAGTCCAGGGGGATTTTCCTACGAGCAGTACTTC. This encodes CAWSPGGFSYEQYF.

The rearrangement uses TRBV29-1 and TRBJ2-3; 9 nucleotides line up with TRBD2. V dropped 3 bases and J dropped 7; count of bases not matched to a gene: 2. The germline V gene has CDR1 SQVTM and CDR2 ANQGSEA. The CDR3 is 12 residues long. CDR3 amino acids: CSVETSGNTQYF. DNA for the CDR3: TGCAGCGTTGAGACTAGCGGAAATACGCAGTATTTT.

The rearrangement joins TRBV15 to TRBJ2-2; D call uncertain. The CDR3 extends over 15 amino acids. V lost 3 bases, J lost 0 bases, and 8 bases lay in between. Germline CDR1 LNHNV, CDR2 YYDKDF (reference sequence). The CDR3 DNA reads as TGTGCCACCAGCAGTCCATATACGAACACCGGGGAGCTGTTTTTT. Translating gives CATSSPYTNTGELFF.

This clonotype was seen a few times. The rearrangement links TRBV29-1 to TRBJ2-2; no clear D gene. V dropped 6 bases and J dropped 1 base, with 21 bases sitting between them. This CDR3 has 17 residues. Germline-derived CDR1 and CDR2 are SQVTM and ANQGSEA. The CDR3 region is CSVYLPVERENTGELFF. In DNA form, the CDR3 reads TGCAGCGTCTACCTCCCGGTCGAAAGGGAGAACACCGGGGAGCTGTTTTTT.